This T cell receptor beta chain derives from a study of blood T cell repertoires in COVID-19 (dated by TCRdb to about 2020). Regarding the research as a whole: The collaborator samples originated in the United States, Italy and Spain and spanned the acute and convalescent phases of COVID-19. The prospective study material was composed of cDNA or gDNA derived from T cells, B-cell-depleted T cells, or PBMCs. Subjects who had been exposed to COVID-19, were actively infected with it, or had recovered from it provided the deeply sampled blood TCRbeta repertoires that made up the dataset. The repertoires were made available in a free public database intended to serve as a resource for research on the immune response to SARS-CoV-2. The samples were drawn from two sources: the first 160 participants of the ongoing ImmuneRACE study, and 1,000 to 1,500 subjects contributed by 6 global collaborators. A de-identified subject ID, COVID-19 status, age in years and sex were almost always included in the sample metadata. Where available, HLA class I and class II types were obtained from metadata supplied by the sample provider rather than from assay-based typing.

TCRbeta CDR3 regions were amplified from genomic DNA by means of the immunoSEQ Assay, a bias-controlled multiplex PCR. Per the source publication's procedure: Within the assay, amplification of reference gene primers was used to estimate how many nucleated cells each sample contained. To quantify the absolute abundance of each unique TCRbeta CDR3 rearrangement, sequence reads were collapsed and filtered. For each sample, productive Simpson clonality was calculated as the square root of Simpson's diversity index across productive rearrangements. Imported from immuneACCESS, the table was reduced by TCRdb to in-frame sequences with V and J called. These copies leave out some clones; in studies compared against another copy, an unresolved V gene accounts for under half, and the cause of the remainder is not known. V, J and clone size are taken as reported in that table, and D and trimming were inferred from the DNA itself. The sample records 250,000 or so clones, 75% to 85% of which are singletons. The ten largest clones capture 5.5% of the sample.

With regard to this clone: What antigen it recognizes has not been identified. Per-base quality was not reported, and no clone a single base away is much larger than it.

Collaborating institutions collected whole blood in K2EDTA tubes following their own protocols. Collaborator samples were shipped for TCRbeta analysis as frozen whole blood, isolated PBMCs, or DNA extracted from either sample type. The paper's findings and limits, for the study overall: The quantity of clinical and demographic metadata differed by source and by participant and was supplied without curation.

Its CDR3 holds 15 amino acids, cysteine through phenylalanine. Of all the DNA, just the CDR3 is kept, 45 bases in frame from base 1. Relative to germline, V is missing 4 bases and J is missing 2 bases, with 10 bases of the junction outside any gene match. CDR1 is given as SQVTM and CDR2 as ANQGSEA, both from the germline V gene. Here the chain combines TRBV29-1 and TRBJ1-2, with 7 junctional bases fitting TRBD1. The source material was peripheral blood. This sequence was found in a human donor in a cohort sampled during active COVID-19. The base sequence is TGCAGCGTTGGTCAGCCGACAGGGTTGAACTATGGCTACACCTTC. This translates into CSVGQPTGLNYGYTF.